This is a list of T cell receptor beta chains from one sample in a study of blood T cell repertoires in COVID-19. Repertoires were generated with immunoSEQ multiplex PCR, while TCRdb's copy carries only in-frame clones and drops some. Counted here are tens of thousands of clones, 75% to 80% occurring once; the ten biggest clones make up around 50%. Sample: peripheral blood. The receptors derive from a woman older than 75 with acute or convalescent COVID-19. Both conserved end residues are part of each CDR3. A D gene is named only where the DNA matches it firmly. For some rows the clone size is stated as once, few or many, or as a class when expanded; others skip it.

>-|TRBV3-1/TRBV3-2|TRBJ1-1|few
CASSLGRDEAFF
TGTGCCAGCAGTCTCGGACGGGATGAAGCTTTCTTT
>TRBD1|TRBV4-1|TRBJ2-2|once
CASSQGNERRQGWTGELFF
TGCGCCAGCAGCCAAGGAAACGAGCGGAGACAGGGTTGGACCGGGGAGCTGTTTTTT
>TRBD1|TRBV27|TRBJ1-2|-
CASSGTGDGGYTF
TGTGCCAGCAGCGGGACAGGGGATGGTGGCTACACCTTC
>-|TRBV19|TRBJ2-5|-
CASSIVPGQETQYF
TGTGCCAGTAGTATAGTACCAGGCCAAGAGACCCAGTACTTC
>TRBD1|TRBV5-6|TRBJ1-5|-
CASSLAGGTAYNQPQHF
TGTGCCAGCAGCTTGGCGGGAGGGACAGCATACAATCAGCCCCAGCATTTT
>-|TRBV6-5|TRBJ1-2|-
CASRTTGLGYTF
TGTGCCAGCAGGACCACAGGGTTGGGCTACACCTTC
>TRBD1|TRBV2|TRBJ1-1|-
CASSRQGQMPEAFF
TGTGCCAGCAGTCGACAGGGCCAAATGCCTGAAGCTTTCTTT
>TRBD1|TRBV18|TRBJ2-7|once
CASSPTMGQGNLYEQYF
TGTGCCAGCTCACCTACGATGGGACAGGGGAACCTCTACGAGCAGTACTTC
>-|TRBV5-1|TRBJ2-5|-
CASSSPAFTETQYF
TGCGCCAGCAGCTCCCCAGCGTTTACAGAGACCCAGTACTTC
>-|TRBV20-1|TRBJ1-1|-
CSADWNTEAFF
TGCAGTGCAGACTGGAACACTGAAGCTTTCTTT
>TRBD1|TRBV7-9|TRBJ2-6|few
CASSSRSGTGGSGANVLTF
TGTGCCAGCAGCTCCCGCTCCGGGACAGGCGGCTCTGGGGCCAACGTCCTGACTTTC
>-|TRBV7-9|TRBJ2-1|few
CASSPRLGGEQFF
TGTGCCAGCAGCCCCCGGTTGGGGGGTGAGCAGTTCTTC
>-|TRBV2|TRBJ1-2|-
CASTQERGYTF
TGTGCCAGCACCCAAGAGCGTGGCTACACCTTC
>-|TRBV5-5|TRBJ1-3|few
CASSRVAVEATGNTIYF
TGTGCCAGCAGCCGTGTCGCGGTGGAGGCAACTGGAAACACCATATATTTT
>-|TRBV9|TRBJ2-2|-
CASSPRGTPSGAGELFF
TGTGCCAGCAGCCCTCGGGGAACCCCATCGGGTGCCGGGGAGCTGTTTTTT
>-|TRBV5-1|TRBJ2-2|-
CASSLGPAQGELFF
TGCGCCAGCAGCTTGGGCCCCGCCCAGGGGGAGCTGTTTTTT
>TRBD2|TRBV18|TRBJ2-5|-
CASSPRGTSGKETQYF
TGTGCCAGCTCACCTAGGGGGACTAGCGGGAAGGAGACCCAGTACTTC
>-|TRBV29-1|TRBJ2-1|-
CSYLRGLNEQFF
TGCAGCTATCTCAGGGGCCTCAATGAGCAGTTCTTC
>-|TRBV7-9|TRBJ2-1|-
CASSPLSVSYNEQFF
TGTGCCAGCAGCCCCCTAAGTGTATCCTACAATGAGCAGTTCTTC
>TRBD1|TRBV2|TRBJ2-7|many
CASTGQSYSYEQYF
TGTGCCAGCACGGGACAGAGTTACTCCTACGAGCAGTACTTC
>TRBD1|TRBV30|TRBJ1-1|-
CACSPGQGAAEAFF
TGTGCCTGTTCTCCGGGACAGGGGGCGGCTGAAGCTTTCTTT
>-|TRBV15|TRBJ1-1|-
CATSLPRDTEAFF
TGTGCCACCAGCTTACCGAGGGACACTGAAGCTTTCTTT
>TRBD1|TRBV2|TRBJ1-6|-
CASSGDRPYNSPLHF
TGTGCCAGCAGCGGGGACAGACCATATAATTCACCCCTCCACTTT
>-|TRBV27|TRBJ2-2|-
CASSRQENTGELFF
TGTGCCAGCAGCAGACAGGAGAACACCGGGGAGCTGTTTTTT
>TRBD2|TRBV4-2|TRBJ2-1|-
CASSRSSGSSNEQFF
TGTGCCAGCAGCCGATCTAGCGGGAGTTCCAATGAGCAGTTCTTC
>TRBD1|TRBV2|TRBJ2-7|-
CASSGQGATYEQYF
TGTGCCAGCAGTGGACAGGGGGCCACCTACGAGCAGTACTTC
>-|TRBV7-2|TRBJ2-2|-
CASSLSRTNTGELFF
TGTGCCAGCAGCTTAAGTCGGACAAACACCGGGGAGCTGTTTTTT
>TRBD2|TRBV6-4|TRBJ2-6|-
CASSRTSGRLGANVLTF
TGTGCCAGCAGTAGAACTAGCGGGCGCTTAGGGGCCAACGTCCTGACTTTC
>-|TRBV28|TRBJ1-2|-
CASSRPRGPRDYGYTF
TGTGCCAGCAGCCGCCCCAGGGGACCGAGGGACTATGGCTACACCTTC
>TRBD1|TRBV6-1|TRBJ2-2|-
CASSEQLTGAGELFF
TGTGCCAGCAGTGAACAATTGACAGGGGCCGGGGAGCTGTTTTTT
>TRBD1|TRBV2|TRBJ1-2|few
CASSPDRVWANYGYTF
TGTGCCAGCAGCCCCGACAGGGTTTGGGCTAACTATGGCTACACCTTC
>-|TRBV2|TRBJ2-7|once
CASFLSPYYEQYF
TGTGCCAGCTTTCTTTCTCCGTACTACGAGCAGTACTTC
>-|TRBV11-1|TRBJ2-2|-
CASRPNLAYGTGELFF
TGTGCCAGCAGACCTAACCTAGCGTATGGCACCGGGGAGCTGTTTTTT
>-|TRBV27|TRBJ1-2|-
CASSLDGRVNGYTF
TGTGCCAGCAGTTTAGATGGCAGGGTGAATGGCTACACCTTC
>TRBD2|TRBV5-5|TRBJ2-1|-
CASSLLGTSGSYEQFF
TGTGCCAGCAGCTTGTTAGGGACTAGCGGGAGCTATGAGCAGTTCTTC
>-|TRBV29-1|TRBJ2-1|few
CSVGLPVGEQFF
TGCAGCGTCGGACTTCCCGTAGGTGAGCAGTTCTTC